This TCR beta chain was sequenced in a study of siplizumab effects on memory and regulatory T cells. Findings and caveats of the study: Proliferating siplizumab-culture Treg suppressive function went unconfirmed. Siplizumab led to significantly less abundant alloreactive sequences that could be traced back to unstimulated CD4+ memory cells. Where siplizumab was present, mappable alloreactive CD4+ clones averaged around 63% Treg-derived, compared with 25% to 30% in controls.

As for this clone: The antigen remains undetermined.

TCRdb keeps only in-frame clones here, not all; method: immunoSEQ multiplex PCR. The table shows 99,000 or so clones, with about 94% occurring only once. Unmatched junction bases numbered 6, after V lost 5 bases and J lost 3 bases. Per the germline V gene, CDR1 is LNHDA and CDR2 is SQIVND (reference sequence). The CDR3 sequence is 15 residues long. Sequenced material: Tregs sorted from blood. V gene TRBV19 combines with J gene TRBJ1-2, with 10 bases aligning to TRBD1. The origin of this receptor is a human donor in good health. This chain's CDR3 is CASSRRDRGYYGYTF. For the CDR3, the DNA is TGTGCCAGTAGTCGTCGGGACAGGGGATACTATGGCTACACCTTC.